The entry below gives a single T cell receptor (beta chain) sequence along with its context. This sample is drawn from a study of blood T cell repertoires in COVID-19. The protocol was immunoSEQ multiplex PCR, while the TCRdb copy is restricted to in-frame clones and leaves out a portion. Among around 700,000 clones listed, 70% to 90% were seen once. Germline V lookup: CDR1 MNHEY, CDR2 SVGAGI. The V gene end was trimmed by 1 base and the J gene end by 6 bases; junction bases not matched to a gene: 5. The CDR3 consists of 15 residues. The receptor's source is a young woman with acute or convalescent COVID-19. The J gene is TRBJ2-3, the V gene TRBV6-5, with 9 bases fitting TRBD2. The source material was peripheral blood. The DNA of the CDR3 is TGTGCCAGCAGTTACTTTGGCGGGGGGGAGGATACGCAGTATTTT. Protein: CASSYFGGGEDTQYF.